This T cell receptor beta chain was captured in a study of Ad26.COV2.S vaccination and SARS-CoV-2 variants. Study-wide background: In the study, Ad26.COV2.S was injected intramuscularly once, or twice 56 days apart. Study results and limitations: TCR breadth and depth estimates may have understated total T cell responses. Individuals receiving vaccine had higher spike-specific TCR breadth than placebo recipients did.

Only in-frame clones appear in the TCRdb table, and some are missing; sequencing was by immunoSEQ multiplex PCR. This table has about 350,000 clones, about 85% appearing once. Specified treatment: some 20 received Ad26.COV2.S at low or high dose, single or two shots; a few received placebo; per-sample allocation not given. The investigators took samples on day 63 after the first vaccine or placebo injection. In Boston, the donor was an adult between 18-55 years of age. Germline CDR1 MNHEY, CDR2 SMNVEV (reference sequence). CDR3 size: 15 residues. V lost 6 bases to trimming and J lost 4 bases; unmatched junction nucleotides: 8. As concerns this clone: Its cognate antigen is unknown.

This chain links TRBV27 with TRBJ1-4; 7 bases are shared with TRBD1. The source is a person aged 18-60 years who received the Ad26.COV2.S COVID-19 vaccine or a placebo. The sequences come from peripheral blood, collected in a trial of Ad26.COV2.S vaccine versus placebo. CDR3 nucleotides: TGTGCCAGCAGCTCCCGAGGGGGCCTTAATGAAAAACTGTTTTTT. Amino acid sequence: CASSSRGGLNEKLFF.